Listed here is a single T cell receptor (beta chain). The PCR employed 60 Vbeta primers together with 13 Jbeta primers. Sequencing was performed with immunoSEQ multiplex PCR; in TCRdb, only in-frame clones are kept and a portion is missing. Of approximately 190,000 clones in the sample, about four fifths were seen once. These data come from a study of cytomegalovirus exposure and HLA in healthy donors. Whole-study context: Earlier sequencing of about 179 million T cells yielded around 120 million unique TCR beta sequences.

This sequence originates from a woman in her forties or fifties in good health and CMV-seropositive. The sequenced material came from PBMCs.

The DNA for the CDR3 is TGTGCCAGTAAACCCGGAGGAGCAGGGGGCAGGTCCTATGGCTACACCTTC. Translated, it gives CASKPGGAGGRSYGYTF. The V gene is TRBV19, the J gene TRBJ1-2; 8 positions match TRBD1. Germline V lookup: CDR1 LNHDA, CDR2 SQIVND (reference sequence). This CDR3 is built from 17 residues. The V segment lost 7 bases and the J segment 4 bases; nucleotides outside the gene matches: 17. Based on the CDR3 plus reference TRBV19 and TRBJ1-2, the full variable domain is DGGITQSPKYLFRKEGQNVTLSCEQNLNHDAMYWYRQDPGQGLRLIYYSQIVNDFQKGDIAEGYSVSREKKESFPLTVTSAQKNPTAFYLCASKPGGAGGRSYGYTFGSGTRLTVV.